This T cell receptor (beta chain) is from a study of radiotherapy plus CTLA-4 blockade in lung cancer. The V gene's germline CDR1 is LGHNA and CDR2 YNFKEQ. CDR3 length: 15 residues. The V segment lost 1 base and the J segment 13 bases; nucleotides outside the gene matches: 5. Assay: immunoSEQ multiplex PCR; the TCRdb copy retains only in-frame clones and omits some. The sample carries tens of thousands of clones, 80% to 85% recorded once. The TCR comes from a human donor with non-small cell lung cancer who had stable disease on radiotherapy plus ipilimumab. The sequenced sample was peripheral blood, obtained from a patient treated with radiotherapy plus ipilimumab. The gene calls are TRBV4-2 and TRBJ2-1; 15 nucleotides agree with TRBD2. For the CDR3, the DNA is TGTGCCAGCAGCCAAGCGGGACTAGCGGGAGGACCTCAGTTCTTC. Its protein is CASSQAGLAGGPQFF.